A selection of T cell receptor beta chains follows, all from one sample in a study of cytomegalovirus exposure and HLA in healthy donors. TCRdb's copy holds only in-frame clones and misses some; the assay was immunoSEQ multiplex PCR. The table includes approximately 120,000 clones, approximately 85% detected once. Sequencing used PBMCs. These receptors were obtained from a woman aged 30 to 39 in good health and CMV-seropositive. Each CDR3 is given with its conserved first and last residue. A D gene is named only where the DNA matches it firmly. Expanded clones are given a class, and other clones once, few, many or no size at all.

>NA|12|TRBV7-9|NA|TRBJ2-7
TGTGCCAGCAGCTTAGGGGCGTACGAGCAGTACTTC
CASSLGAYEQYF
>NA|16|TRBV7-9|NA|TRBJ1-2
TGTTCCAGCAGCTTAGCGATGGAGGCGAACCGAGGGGGCTACACCTTC
CSSSLAMEANRGGYTF
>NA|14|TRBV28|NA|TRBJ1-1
TGTGCCAGCAGTTCCCCAGGGCTGAACACTGAAGCTTTCTTT
CASSSPGLNTEAFF
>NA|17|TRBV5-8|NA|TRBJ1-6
TGTGCCAGCAGCTTGATTTACGCGAGCTCCTATAATTCACCCCTCCACTTT
CASSLIYASSYNSPLHF
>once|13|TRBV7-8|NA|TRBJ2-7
TGTGCCAGCAGCCCCGGGGTCGCCGCCGGGCAGTACTTC
CASSPGVAAGQYF
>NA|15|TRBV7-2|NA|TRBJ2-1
TGTGCCAGCAGCCATGACAGACTGTCCTACAATGAGCAGTTCTTC
CASSHDRLSYNEQFF
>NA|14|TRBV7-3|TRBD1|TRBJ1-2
TGTGCCAGCAGCCCAACAGGGGGTAACTATGGCTACACCTTC
CASSPTGGNYGYTF
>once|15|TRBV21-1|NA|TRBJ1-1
TGTGCCAGCAGCTTAGCCCGGAGGGTGAACACTGAAGCTTTCTTT
CASSLARRVNTEAFF
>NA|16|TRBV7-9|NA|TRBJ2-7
TGTTCCAGCAGCTTAAGGAGGTCAACTACCGAGAATGAGCAGTACTTC
CSSSLRRSTTENEQYF
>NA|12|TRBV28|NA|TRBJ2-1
TGTGCCAGCAGTTGGGTCGGAGATGAGCAGTTCTTC
CASSWVGDEQFF
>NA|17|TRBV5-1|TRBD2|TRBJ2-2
TGCGCCAGCAGCCCCACGACTAGCGGTAGTAACACCGGGGAGCTGTTTTTT
CASSPTTSGSNTGELFF
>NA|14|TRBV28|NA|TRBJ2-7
TGTGCCAGCACCAACCCCCGGAGTGGCTACGAGCAGTACTTC
CASTNPRSGYEQYF
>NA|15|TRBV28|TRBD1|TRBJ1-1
TGTGCCAGCAGTCGGGGGGACAGGGGTTACACTGAAGCTTTCTTT
CASSRGDRGYTEAFF
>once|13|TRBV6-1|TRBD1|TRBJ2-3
TGTGCCAGCAGACGACAGGGGACAGATACGCAGTATTTT
CASRRQGTDTQYF
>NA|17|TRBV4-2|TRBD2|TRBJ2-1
TGTGCCAGCAGCCAAGTAGGGCAAGCGGGAGAATTAGACGTGCAGTTCTTC
CASSQVGQAGELDVQFF
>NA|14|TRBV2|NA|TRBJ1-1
TGTGCCAGCAGTGAGGTAGGGGGTATAACTGAAGCTTTCTTT
CASSEVGGITEAFF
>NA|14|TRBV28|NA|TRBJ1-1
TGTGCCAGCAGCCGACAACAGGGAACCACTGAAGCTTTCTTT
CASSRQQGTTEAFF
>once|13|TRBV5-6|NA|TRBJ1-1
TGTGCCAGCAGCTTGGCCGTTGTCACTGAAGCTTTCTTT
CASSLAVVTEAFF
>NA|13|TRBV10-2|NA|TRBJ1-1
TGCGCCAGCAGTGTTCAGGGTAGGACTGAAGCTTTCTTT
CASSVQGRTEAFF
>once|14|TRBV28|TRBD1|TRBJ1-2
TGTGCCAGCAGTTTCTACAGGGGGGACTATGGCTACACCTTC
CASSFYRGDYGYTF
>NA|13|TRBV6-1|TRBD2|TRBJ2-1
TGTGCCAGCAGTGGAACGACTAGCGGGATTTGGTTCTTC
CASSGTTSGIWFF
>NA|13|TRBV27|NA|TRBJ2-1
TGTGCCAGCAGCTTGGGACTCCTCAATGAGCAGTTCTTC
CASSLGLLNEQFF
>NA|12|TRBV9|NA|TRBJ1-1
TGTGCCAGCAGCGCAGGGAACACTGAAGCTTTCTTT
CASSAGNTEAFF
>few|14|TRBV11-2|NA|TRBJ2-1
TGTGCCAGCACTAGGAGGGGCTGGGGGAATGAGCAGTTCTTC
CASTRRGWGNEQFF
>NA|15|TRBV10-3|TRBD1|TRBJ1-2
TGTGCCATCAGTGAAGTATCGCGGACAGGGGCCGGCTACACCTTC
CAISEVSRTGAGYTF
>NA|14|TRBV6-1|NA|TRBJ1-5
TGTGCCAGCAGTGAAATCCAGGTCAATCAGCCCCAGCATTTT
CASSEIQVNQPQHF
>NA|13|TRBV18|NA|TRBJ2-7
TGTGCCAGCTCAACCTCTAGCTCCTACGAGCAGTACTTC
CASSTSSSYEQYF
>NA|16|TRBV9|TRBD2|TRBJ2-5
TGTGCCAGCAGCTTGGCCGGGACTAGCGGGAAAGAGACCCAGTACTTC
CASSLAGTSGKETQYF
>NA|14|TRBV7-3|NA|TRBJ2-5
TGTGCCAGCAGCTCGGGAATACCGGGGGAGACCCAGTACTTC
CASSSGIPGETQYF
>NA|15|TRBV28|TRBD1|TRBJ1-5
TGTGCCAGCAGAGACAGGGGAAGAGGAAATCAGCCCCAGCATTTT
CASRDRGRGNQPQHF
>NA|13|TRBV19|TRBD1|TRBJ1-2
TGTGCCAGTAGTACTACAGGGGTGGAGGGCTACACCTTC
CASSTTGVEGYTF
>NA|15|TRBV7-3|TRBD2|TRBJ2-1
TGTGCCAGCAGCCCCGGACTAGCGGACTACAATGAGCAGTTCTTC
CASSPGLADYNEQFF
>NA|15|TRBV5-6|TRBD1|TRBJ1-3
TGTGCCAGCAGCTTGGGGGACAGCTCTGGAAACACCATATATTTT
CASSLGDSSGNTIYF
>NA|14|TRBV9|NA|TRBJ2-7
TGTGCCAGCAGCGGCACCGGGTCCCTTAACTCCCAAGACTTC
CASSGTGSLNSQDF
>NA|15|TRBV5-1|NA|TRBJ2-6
TGCGCCAGCAGCCCCCAGGGATCTGGGGCCAACGTCCTGACTTTC
CASSPQGSGANVLTF
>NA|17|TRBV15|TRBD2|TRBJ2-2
TGTGCCACCAGCAGACAACCCCAGGGAGGGGACACCGGGGAGCTGTTTTTT
CATSRQPQGGDTGELFF
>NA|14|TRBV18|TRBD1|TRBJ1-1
TGTGCCAGCTCCCTAGGGACAGCGAACACTGAAGCTTTCTTT
CASSLGTANTEAFF
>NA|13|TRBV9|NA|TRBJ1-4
TGTGCCAGCAGCGCGGCGGGGGGTGAAAAACTGTTTTTT
CASSAAGGEKLFF
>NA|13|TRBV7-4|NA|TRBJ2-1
TGTGCCAGCAGTTTTAGCGGCAACAATGAGCAGTTCTTC
CASSFSGNNEQFF
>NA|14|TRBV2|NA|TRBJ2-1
TGTGCCAGCAGTGAACGGGTGGGTAGGAATGAGCAGTTCTTC
CASSERVGRNEQFF
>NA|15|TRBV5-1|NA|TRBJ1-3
TGCGCCAGCAGCTTGGCGTCGAGCTCTGGAAACACCATATATTTT
CASSLASSSGNTIYF
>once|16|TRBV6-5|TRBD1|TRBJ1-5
TGTGCCAGCAGTTACGGCGGGACAGGGGACAATCAGCCCCAGCATTTT
CASSYGGTGDNQPQHF
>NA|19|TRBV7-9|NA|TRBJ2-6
TGTTCCAGCAGCTTTATGGTGGGACAAGCCTTCTCTGGGGCCAACGTCCTGACTTTC
CSSSFMVGQAFSGANVLTF
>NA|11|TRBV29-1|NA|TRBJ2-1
TGCAGCGACTTGGGGGCGCGTGAGCAGTTCTTC
CSDLGAREQFF
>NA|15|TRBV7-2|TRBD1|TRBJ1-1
TGTGCCAGCAGCTCTTCCGGGACAGGGGCCACTGAAGCTTTCTTT
CASSSSGTGATEAFF